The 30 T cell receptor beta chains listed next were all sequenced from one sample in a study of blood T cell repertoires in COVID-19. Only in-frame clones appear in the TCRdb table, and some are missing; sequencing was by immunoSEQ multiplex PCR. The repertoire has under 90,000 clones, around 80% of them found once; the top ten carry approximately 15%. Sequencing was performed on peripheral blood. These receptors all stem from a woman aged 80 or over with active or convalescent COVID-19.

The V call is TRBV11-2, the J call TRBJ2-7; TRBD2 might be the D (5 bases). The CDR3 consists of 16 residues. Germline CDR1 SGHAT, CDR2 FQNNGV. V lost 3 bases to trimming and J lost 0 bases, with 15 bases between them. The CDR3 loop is CASSFGSSGVSYEQYF. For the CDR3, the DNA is TGTGCCAGCAGCTTTGGTTCTTCCGGGGTCTCCTACGAGCAGTACTTC.

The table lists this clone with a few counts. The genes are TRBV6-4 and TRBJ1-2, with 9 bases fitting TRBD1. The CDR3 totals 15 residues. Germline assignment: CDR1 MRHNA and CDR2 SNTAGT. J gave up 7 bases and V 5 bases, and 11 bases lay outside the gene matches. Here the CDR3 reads CASSPTGTGMSGYTF. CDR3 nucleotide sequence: TGTGCCAGCAGTCCGACTGGGACAGGGATGAGTGGCTACACCTTC.

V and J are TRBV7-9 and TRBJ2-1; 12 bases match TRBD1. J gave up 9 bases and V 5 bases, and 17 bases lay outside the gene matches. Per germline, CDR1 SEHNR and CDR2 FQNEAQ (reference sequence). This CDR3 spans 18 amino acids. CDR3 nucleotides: TGTGCCAGCAGCCGGGGGACAGGGGGCGCGGTTGGTCGGGGTGAGCAGTTCTTC. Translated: CASSRGTGGAVGRGEQFF. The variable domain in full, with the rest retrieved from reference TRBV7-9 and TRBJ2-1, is DTGVSQNPRHKITKRGQNVTFRCDPISEHNRLYWYRQTLGQGPEFLTYFQNEAQLEKSRLLSDRFSAERPKGSFSTLEIQRTEQGDSAMYLCASSRGTGGAVGRGEQFFGPGTRLTVL.

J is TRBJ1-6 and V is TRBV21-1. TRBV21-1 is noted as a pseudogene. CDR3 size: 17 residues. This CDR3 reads CASSKARGAMGNSPLHF. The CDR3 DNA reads TGTGCCAGCAGCAAAGCGCGGGGAGCAATGGGTAATTCACCCCTCCACTTT.

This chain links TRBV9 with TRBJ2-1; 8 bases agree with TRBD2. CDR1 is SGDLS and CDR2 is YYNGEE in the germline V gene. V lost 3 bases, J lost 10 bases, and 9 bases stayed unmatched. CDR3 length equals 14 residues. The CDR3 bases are TGTGCCAGCAGCGACTTCAGCGGGAGAGGCGAGCAGTTCTTC. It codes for CASSDFSGRGEQFF.

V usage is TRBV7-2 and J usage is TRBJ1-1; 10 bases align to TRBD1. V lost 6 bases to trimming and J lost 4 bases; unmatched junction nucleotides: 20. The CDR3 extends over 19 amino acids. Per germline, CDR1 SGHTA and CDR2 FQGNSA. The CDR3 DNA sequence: TGTGCCAGCAGTCTAAGGGGGACCTCCGGGACAGGGGCCAGCACTGAAGCTTTCTTT. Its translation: CASSLRGTSGTGASTEAFF.

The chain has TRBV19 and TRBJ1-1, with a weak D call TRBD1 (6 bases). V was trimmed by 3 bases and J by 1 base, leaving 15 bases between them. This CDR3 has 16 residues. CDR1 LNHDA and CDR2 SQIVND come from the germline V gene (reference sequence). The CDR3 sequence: CASSMGGGIRNTEAFF. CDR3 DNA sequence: TGTGCCAGTAGTATGGGAGGGGGTATAAGGAACACTGAAGCTTTCTTT.

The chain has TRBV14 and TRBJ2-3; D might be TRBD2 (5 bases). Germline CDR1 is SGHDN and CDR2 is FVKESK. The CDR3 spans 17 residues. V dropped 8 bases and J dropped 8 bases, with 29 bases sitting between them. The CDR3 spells CASGENLAVTSWGTQYF. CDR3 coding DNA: TGTGCCAGCGGGGAGAACCTGGCGGTCACGAGCTGGGGTACGCAGTATTTT.

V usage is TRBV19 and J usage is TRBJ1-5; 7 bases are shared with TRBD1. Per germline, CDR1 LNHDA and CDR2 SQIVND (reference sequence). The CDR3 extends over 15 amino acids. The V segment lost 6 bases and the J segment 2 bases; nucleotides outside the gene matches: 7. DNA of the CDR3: TGTGCCAGTAGCAACTACAGGGGTGGCAATCAGCCCCAGCATTTT. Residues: CASSNYRGGNQPQHF.

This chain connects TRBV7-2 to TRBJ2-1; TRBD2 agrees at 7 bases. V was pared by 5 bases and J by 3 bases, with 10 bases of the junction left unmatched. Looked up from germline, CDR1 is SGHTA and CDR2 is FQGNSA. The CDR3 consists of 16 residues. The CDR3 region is CASSRTAGTNYNEQFF. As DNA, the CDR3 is TGTGCCAGCAGCCGCACGGCCGGGACTAACTACAATGAGCAGTTCTTC.

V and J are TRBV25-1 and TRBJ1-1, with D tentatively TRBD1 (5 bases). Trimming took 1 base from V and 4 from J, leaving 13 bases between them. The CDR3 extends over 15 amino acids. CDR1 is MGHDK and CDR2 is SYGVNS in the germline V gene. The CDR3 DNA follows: TGTGCCAGCAGTGAATGGGGAATCGGGGGCACTGAAGCTTTCTTT. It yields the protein CASSEWGIGGTEAFF.

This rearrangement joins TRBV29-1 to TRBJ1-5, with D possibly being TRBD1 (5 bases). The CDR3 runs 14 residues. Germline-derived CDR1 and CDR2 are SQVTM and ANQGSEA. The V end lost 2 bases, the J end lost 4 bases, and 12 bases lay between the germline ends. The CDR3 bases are TGCAGCGTTGAAATAGGGGTCGGGAATCAGCCCCAGCATTTT. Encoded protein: CSVEIGVGNQPQHF.

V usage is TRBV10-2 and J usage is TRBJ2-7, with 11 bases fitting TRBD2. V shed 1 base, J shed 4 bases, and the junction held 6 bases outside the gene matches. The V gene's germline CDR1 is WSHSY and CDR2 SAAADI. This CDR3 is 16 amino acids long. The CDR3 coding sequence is TGCGCCAGCAGTGAGTTATTAGCGGGAGGGCCTTACGAGCAGTACTTC. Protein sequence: CASSELLAGGPYEQYF.

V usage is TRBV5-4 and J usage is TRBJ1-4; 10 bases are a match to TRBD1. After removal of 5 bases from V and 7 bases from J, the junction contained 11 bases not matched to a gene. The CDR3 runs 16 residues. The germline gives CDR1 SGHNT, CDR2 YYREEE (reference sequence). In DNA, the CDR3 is TGTGCCAGCAGTTCCCGGGACAGGGGAATCGGTGAAAAACTGTTTTTT. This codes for CASSSRDRGIGEKLFF.

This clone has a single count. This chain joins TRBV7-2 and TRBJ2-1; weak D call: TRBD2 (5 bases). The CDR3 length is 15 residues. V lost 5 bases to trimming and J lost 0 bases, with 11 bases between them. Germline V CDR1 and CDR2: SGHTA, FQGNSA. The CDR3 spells CASSLDSSSYNEQFF. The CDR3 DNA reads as TGTGCCAGCAGCCTGGACTCGAGCTCCTACAATGAGCAGTTCTTC. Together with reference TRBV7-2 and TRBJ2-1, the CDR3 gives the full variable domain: GAGVSQSPSNKVTEKGKDVELRCDPISGHTALYWYRQSLGQGLEFLIYFQGNSAPDKSGLPSDRFSAERTGGSVSTLTIQRTQQEDSAVYLCASSLDSSSYNEQFFGPGTRLTVL.

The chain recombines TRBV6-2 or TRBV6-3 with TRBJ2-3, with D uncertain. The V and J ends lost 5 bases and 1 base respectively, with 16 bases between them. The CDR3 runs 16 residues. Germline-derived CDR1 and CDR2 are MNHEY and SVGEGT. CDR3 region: CASSDTSPHGTDTQYF. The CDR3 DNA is TGTGCCAGCAGTGACACAAGCCCTCACGGCACAGATACGCAGTATTTT.

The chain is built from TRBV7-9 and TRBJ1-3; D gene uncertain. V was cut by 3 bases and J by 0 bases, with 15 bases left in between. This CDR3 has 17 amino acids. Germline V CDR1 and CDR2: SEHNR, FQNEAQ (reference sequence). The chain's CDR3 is CASSFRQAQFSGNTIYF. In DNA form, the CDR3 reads TGTGCCAGCAGCTTCAGGCAGGCCCAATTCTCTGGAAACACCATATATTTT.

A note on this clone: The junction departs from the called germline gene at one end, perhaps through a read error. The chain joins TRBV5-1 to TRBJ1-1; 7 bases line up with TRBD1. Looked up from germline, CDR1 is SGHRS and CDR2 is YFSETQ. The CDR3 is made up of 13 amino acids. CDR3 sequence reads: CASTLVGGKEAFF. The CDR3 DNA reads TGCGCCAGCACCTTGGTAGGGGGCAAAGAAGCTTTCTTT. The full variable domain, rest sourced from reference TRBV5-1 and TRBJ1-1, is KAGVTQTPRYLIKTRGQQVTLSCSPISGHRSVSWYQQTPGQGLQFLFEYFSETQRNKGNFPGRFSGRQFSNSRSEMNVSTLELGDSALYLCASTLVGGKEAFFGQGTRLTVV.

The CDR3: CASSASGDGYTF. The CDR3 coding sequence is TGTGCCAGCAGCGCCTCCGGAGATGGCTACACCTTC. This chain uses TRBV11-2 with TRBJ1-2; D not resolved. The V gene's germline CDR1 is SGHAT and CDR2 FQNNGV. CDR3 length equals 12 residues. V gave up 5 bases and J gave up 6 bases, with 10 bases separating them. Complete variable domain (other parts from reference TRBV11-2 and TRBJ1-2): EAGVAQSPRYKIIEKRQSVAFWCNPISGHATLYWYQQILGQGPKLLIQFQNNGVVDDSQLPKDRFSAERLKGVDSTLKIQPAKLEDSAVYLCASSASGDGYTFGSGTRLTVV.

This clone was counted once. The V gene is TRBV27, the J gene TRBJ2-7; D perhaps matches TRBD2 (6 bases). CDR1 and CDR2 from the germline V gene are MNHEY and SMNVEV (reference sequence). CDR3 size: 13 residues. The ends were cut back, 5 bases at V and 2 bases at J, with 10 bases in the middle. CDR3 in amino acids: CASSPRTTYEQYF. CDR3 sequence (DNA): TGTGCCAGCAGTCCCCGGACTACCTACGAGCAGTACTTC.

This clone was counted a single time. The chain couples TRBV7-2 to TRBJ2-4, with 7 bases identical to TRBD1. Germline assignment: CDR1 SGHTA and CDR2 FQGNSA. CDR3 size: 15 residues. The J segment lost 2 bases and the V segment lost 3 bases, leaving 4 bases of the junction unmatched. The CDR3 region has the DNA TGTGCCAGCAGCTTTAAAGGGGGCTCCAAAAACATTCAGTACTTC. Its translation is CASSFKGGSKNIQYF.

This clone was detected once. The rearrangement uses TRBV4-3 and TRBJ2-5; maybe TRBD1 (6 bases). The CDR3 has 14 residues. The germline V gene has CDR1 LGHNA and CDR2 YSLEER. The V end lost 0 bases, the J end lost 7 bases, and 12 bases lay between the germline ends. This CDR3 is CASSQDLGQSTQYF. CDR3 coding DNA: TGCGCCAGCAGCCAAGATTTAGGACAGTCGACCCAGTACTTC.

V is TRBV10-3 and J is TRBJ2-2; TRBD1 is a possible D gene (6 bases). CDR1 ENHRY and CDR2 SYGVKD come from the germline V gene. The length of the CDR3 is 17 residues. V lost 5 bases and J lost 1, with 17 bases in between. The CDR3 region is CAISLTRDTRNTGELFF. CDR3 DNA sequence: TGTGCCATCAGTCTTACTCGGGACACGAGGAACACCGGGGAGCTGTTTTTT.

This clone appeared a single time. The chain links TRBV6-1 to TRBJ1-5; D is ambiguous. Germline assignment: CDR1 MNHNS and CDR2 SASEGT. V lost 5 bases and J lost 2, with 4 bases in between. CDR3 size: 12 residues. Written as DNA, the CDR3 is TGTGCCAGCAGTTCAGGCAATCAGCCCCAGCATTTT. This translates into CASSSGNQPQHF.

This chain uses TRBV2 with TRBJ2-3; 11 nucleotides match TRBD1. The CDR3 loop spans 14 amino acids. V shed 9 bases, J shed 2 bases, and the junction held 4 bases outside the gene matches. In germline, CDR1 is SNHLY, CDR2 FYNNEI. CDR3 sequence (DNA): TGTGCCAGGGGACAGGGGGTTTTCACAGATACGCAGTATTTT. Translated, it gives CARGQGVFTDTQYF.

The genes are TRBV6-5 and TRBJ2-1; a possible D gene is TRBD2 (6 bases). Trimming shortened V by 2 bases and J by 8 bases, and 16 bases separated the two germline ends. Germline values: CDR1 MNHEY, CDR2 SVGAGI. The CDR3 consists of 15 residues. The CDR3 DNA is TGTGCCAGCAGTTACCTGGGACTTACATCGGATGAGCAGTTCTTC. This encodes CASSYLGLTSDEQFF.

CDR3 nucleotide sequence: TGTGCCACCAGCAGCTGGCCCGCGGGTATGAACTATGGCTACACCTTC. Its protein product is CATSSWPAGMNYGYTF. The J gene is TRBJ1-2, the V gene TRBV15; D gene uncertain. Trimming stripped 3 bases from V and 2 bases from J, with 16 bases between. The CDR3 has 16 residues. Germline V gene lookup returns CDR1 LNHNV and CDR2 YYDKDF (reference sequence).

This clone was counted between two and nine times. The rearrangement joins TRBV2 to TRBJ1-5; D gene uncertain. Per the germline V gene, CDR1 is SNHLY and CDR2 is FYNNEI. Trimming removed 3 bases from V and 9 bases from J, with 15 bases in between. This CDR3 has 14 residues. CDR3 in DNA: TGTGCCAGCAGTGAGTCGGCGGCTAGTCGGCCCCAGCATTTT. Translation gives CASSESAASRPQHF.

In nucleotides, the CDR3 is TGTGCCAGCAGACCCTCGACTACCCAAGAGACCCAGTACTTC. It is translated as CASRPSTTQETQYF. The J gene is TRBJ2-5, the V gene TRBV2; possible D gene TRBD2, 5 bases. CDR3 length: 14 residues. Trimming cost V 6 bases and J 1 base, with 12 bases left between them. The germline CDR1 and CDR2 sequences are SNHLY and FYNNEI.

Here the CDR3 reads CASRREDLYEQYF. CDR3 nucleotides: TGTGCCAGCCGGAGGGAGGACCTCTACGAGCAGTACTTC. The chain uses TRBV6-5 and TRBJ2-7; tentatively, D is TRBD2 (6 bases). Germline lookup yields CDR1 MNHEY and CDR2 SVGAGI. The V gene lost 8 bases and the J gene lost 3 bases, with 14 bases spanning the gap. CDR3 length equals 13 residues.